This T cell receptor beta chain was found in a study of B cell selection in AIRE deficiency. Regarding the study as a whole: In TCRBV usage, CDR3 length and diversity, patient Tconv and Treg cells matched healthy donors. Only TCRbeta was sequenced; 36.6% of shared healthy Treg sequences appeared in Tconv.

The germline CDR1 and CDR2 sequences are MNHEY and SVGAGI. The length of the CDR3 is 15 residues. V shed 5 bases and J 6 bases; nucleotides not matched to a gene: 12. In the original analysis: About 1x10^5 patient and about 1.4x10^5 healthy donor in-frame TCRbeta sequences came from conventional T cells. The assay was immunoSEQ multiplex PCR, and TCRdb's table has in-frame clones only and misses some. That table is the source of V, J and clone size, and D and trimming were worked out from the DNA. The profile shows 20,000 to 30,000 clones, around 97% of them singletons. Conventional CD4 T cells were sorted as CD4+CD127+ cells. Note on this clone: Its specificity is not known.

Sequencing input: conventional CD4+ T cells sorted from PBMCs. The receptor was isolated from a human donor with AIRE deficiency. The chain is built from TRBV6-5 and TRBJ2-7, with 8 bases lining up with TRBD2. CDR3 region: CASSGLAGPASEQYF. In nucleotides, the CDR3 is TGTGCCAGCAGTGGGTTAGCGGGGCCGGCTTCCGAGCAGTACTTC.